This paragraph reports one TCR beta chain. Its antigen remains unidentified. The sample originates from a study of T cell clones after liver transplantation. Study-level information: Immunosuppression withdrawal was tried within 2 years after liver transplantation in this trial. HCV positivity affected three of eight recipients; the rest lacked autoimmune or viral indications.

Looked up from germline, CDR1 is SGHVS and CDR2 is FQNEAQ. The CDR3 covers 19 residues. The V segment lost 1 base and the J segment 2 bases; nucleotides outside the gene matches: 11. Study-wide results and limits: Low donor cell numbers restricted donor-reactive repertoire measurement in a couple of subjects. Graft donor-reactive T cells may have migrated into the graft rather than being deleted.

Sequencing was performed with immunoSEQ multiplex PCR; in TCRdb, only in-frame clones are kept and a portion is missing. The sample has tens of thousands of clones, about two thirds seen once. This TCR derives from a human donor who received a liver transplant. The chain has TRBV7-8 and TRBJ2-6, with 7 positions matching TRBD2. The sample here was CD4+ T cells from blood, taken before liver transplant. The CDR3 region has the DNA TGTGCCAGCAGCTTAGTCGGGGGGATTGTTCGGGCTGGGGCCAACGTCCTGACTTTC. It translates to CASSLVGGIVRAGANVLTF.